The T cell receptor beta chain under discussion was sequenced for a study of metastatic and nonmetastatic thyroid tumors. Through MiXCR, TCRdb re-clonotyped the PCR reads. The table shows about 64,000 clones, with 4% to 4.5% occurring only once. The table lists this clone with a few counts. A read error may account for a junction end that differs from germline. The entire patient cohort was treatment-naive prior to thyroid surgery. Per the germline V gene, CDR1 is SGHNT and CDR2 is YENEEA. The CDR3 covers 15 residues. This clonotype was obtained from a female donor with papillary thyroid cancer or a benign thyroid nodule (not recorded which). Some clones in this sample may be carry-over from other donors' samples. The J gene is TRBJ2-2, the V gene TRBV11-3; 8 nucleotides align to TRBD1. The sequencing input was blood. CDR3 sequence reads: CASSPHRGSTGDLFF. The CDR3 DNA is TGTGCCAGCAGCCCTCACAGGGGGTCAACCGGGGATCTGTTTTTT.